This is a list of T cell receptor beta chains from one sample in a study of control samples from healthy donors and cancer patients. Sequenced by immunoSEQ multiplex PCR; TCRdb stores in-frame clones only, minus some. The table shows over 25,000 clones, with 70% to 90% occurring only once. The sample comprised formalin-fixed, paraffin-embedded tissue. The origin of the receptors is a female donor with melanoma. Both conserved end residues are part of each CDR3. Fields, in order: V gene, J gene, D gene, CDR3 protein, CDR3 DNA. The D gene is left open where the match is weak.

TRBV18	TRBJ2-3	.	CASSPPRQTGDTQYF	TGTGCCAGCTCACCACCGAGACAGACTGGAGATACGCAGTATTTT
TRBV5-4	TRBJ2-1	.	CASRKERVNEQFF	TGTGCCAGCAGGAAAGAAAGGGTCAATGAGCAGTTCTTC
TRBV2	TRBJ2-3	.	CASSDLLYSGDTQYF	TGTGCCAGCAGTGACCTTCTTTACTCCGGCGATACGCAGTATTTT
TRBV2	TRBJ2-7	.	CASSWTSLYEQYF	TGTGCCAGCTCTTGGACCAGCTTGTACGAGCAGTACTTC
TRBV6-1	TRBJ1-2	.	CASSEAADYGYTF	TGTGCCAGCAGTGAAGCAGCAGACTATGGCTACACCTTC
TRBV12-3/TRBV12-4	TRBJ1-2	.	CALSRDNYGYTF	TGTGCCTTATCGAGGGACAACTATGGCTACACCTTC
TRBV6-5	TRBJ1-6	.	CASGGSYNSPLHF	TGTGCCAGTGGGGGTTCCTATAATTCACCCCTCCACTTT
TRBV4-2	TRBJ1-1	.	CASSQEAGLGNTEAFF	TGTGCCAGCAGCCAAGAGGCAGGGCTCGGGAACACTGAAGCTTTCTTT
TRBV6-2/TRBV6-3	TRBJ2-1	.	CASSRLLVPQDEQFF	TGTGCCAGCAGTCGACTACTAGTTCCTCAGGATGAGCAGTTCTTC
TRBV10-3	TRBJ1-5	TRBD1	CASGQGDNQPQHF	TGTGCCTCAGGACAGGGTGACAATCAGCCCCAGCATTTT